What follows is one T cell receptor beta chain and its context. Its specific antigen is unknown. Base qualities were left out, and no much larger clone turns up one base away. The CDR3 regions of human TCRbeta chains were analyzed by immunosequencing. Processing in the source paper ran as follows. Repertoire TCRs were matched against a reference library of SARS-CoV-2-specific TCRs generated with the MIRA antigen-specificity platform. Breadth was defined as the fraction of unique TCRs that were SARS-CoV-2-associated, and depth was defined as the fraction of total T cells that were SARS-CoV-2-associated. Using the MIRA data, each spike-specific TCR was assigned both to the spike region to which the TCR was reactive and to a CD4 or CD8 class. Log10-transformed breadth and depth values were compared by one-way ANOVA with Sidak's multiple comparisons tests. TCRdb carries this immuneACCESS record with in-frame sequences only. Its versions omit some clonotypes, under half of them owing to an unresolved V gene in the studies checked, with the rest unexplained. V and J calls and clone size are as listed in that table; D and trimming were resolved from the DNA. Recorded for this sample are around 130,000 clones; more than 85% of them occurred a single time. The ten largest make up roughly 4% of the sample.

The sample's time point label, in plain terms: about 28 days (+/-7) after the second vaccine dose. AZD1222 recipients whose second dose came at about 4 weeks and those whose second dose came at about 12 weeks were combined into one group, since spike-specific TCR depth and breadth did not differ between the two schedules. Samples from vaccinated people were obtained from the UK trials COV001 and COV002, which included a single-blind randomized controlled phase 2/3 trial of AZD1222 (ChAdOx1 nCoV-19) in healthy adults. For TCRbeta chain sequencing, PBMC samples from trial participants were taken at day 0 and at day 28 after the second dose. This sample was included in a study of T cell responses to AZD1222 COVID-19 vaccine (dated by TCRdb to the early 2020s). As for the study more broadly: A total of about 230 trial participants underwent TCR sequencing, of whom roughly 210 received two doses of AZD1222 and some 26 received two doses of the MenACWY control vaccine. Trial participants were enrolled by age into subgroups of 18-55, 56-69 and 70-plus years, and around 150, 28 and 57 TCR-sequenced participants, respectively, were included in these subgroups.

Inclusive of the bounding cysteine and phenylalanine, the CDR3 is 14 residues long. Only the CDR3 part of the read is kept: 42 bases, read in frame from the first base. In the germline V gene, CDR1 corresponds to MNHNS and CDR2 to SASEGT. V and J lose 0 bases and 3 bases, and a span of 9 bases separates them. Study-level results and caveats: Epitopes outside the regions mutated in the B.1.351 and B.1.1.7 variants were reportedly recognized by nearly half of the unique spike-specific TCRs. Participants were mostly white British and included more females than males, and it was suggested by the authors that clonal diversity may have been underestimated. The vaccine-associated CD4 TCRs covered the entire spike protein, and the dominant responses fell in regions 160-218 and 743-854. A significant rise in spike-specific TCR breadth and depth was observed after two AZD1222 doses relative to day 0 and relative to MenACWY recipients. Because no day 14 peak-response samples were available, the repertoires could be characterized only after the peak T cell response. Only a handful of AZD1222 recipients were SARS-CoV-2 seropositive at baseline, limiting conclusions about previously exposed vaccinees. The 56-69-year group was small, and its depth increase did not reach significance, likely because of low power.

This TCR was sampled from an adult who received the AZD1222 COVID-19 vaccine. Here the chain combines TRBV6-1 and TRBJ2-7, and TRBD1 may be the D gene, going by 5 matching bases. The specimen was peripheral blood, collected 28 days after the second AZD1222 dose. The encoded CDR3 is CASSEAQGYYEQYF. The nucleotide sequence is given as TGTGCCAGCAGTGAAGCTCAGGGCTACTACGAGCAGTACTTC.